Shown below are 18 T cell receptor beta chains from a single sample sequenced in a study of Ad26.COV2.S vaccination and SARS-CoV-2 variants. Sample treatment: some 20 received Ad26.COV2.S at low or high dose, single or two shots; roughly 5 received placebo; per-sample allocation not given. Specimens were obtained on day 63 following the first vaccine or placebo injection. Here immunoSEQ multiplex PCR was the method, and the copy in TCRdb shows in-frame clones only, minus some. The data show roughly 400,000 clones, with 92% seen just once and less than 2% held by the top ten. Sequencing was performed on peripheral blood, taken in a trial of Ad26.COV2.S vaccine versus placebo. All receptors come from a person between 18 and 65 years old who received the Ad26.COV2.S COVID-19 vaccine or a placebo.

The chain employs TRBV5-5 and TRBJ2-5, with D uncertain. V was trimmed by 4 bases and J by 2 bases, leaving 12 bases between them. Germline V gives CDR1 SGHKS, CDR2 YYEKEE (reference sequence). This CDR3 contains 14 residues. CDR3 amino acids: CASSVRNKQETQYF. The CDR3 DNA sequence: TGTGCCAGCAGCGTACGGAACAAACAAGAGACCCAGTACTTC.

With regard to this clone: The same CDR3 is also encoded by other DNA sequences in this sample. This rearrangement joins TRBV5-1 to TRBJ1-1, with D possibly being TRBD1 (6 bases). The CDR3 loop spans 14 amino acids. V lost 0 bases and J lost 1, with 7 bases in between. Per the germline V gene, CDR1 is SGHRS and CDR2 is YFSETQ. The CDR3, as DNA: TGCGCCAGCAGCTTGGAAGGGGGGAACACTGAAGCTTTCTTT. This codes for CASSLEGGNTEAFF.

The J gene is TRBJ2-7, the V gene TRBV5-6; 7 nucleotides align to TRBD2. J lost 4 bases, V lost 1 base, and 11 bases had no gene match. The germline V gene has CDR1 SGHDT and CDR2 YYEEEE. The CDR3 is 16 residues long. CDR3 nucleotide sequence: TGTGCCAGCAGCTTGTTCGGGGGGACCGACTCTTACGAGCAGTACTTC. This sequence encodes CASSLFGGTDSYEQYF. The full variable domain, completed using reference TRBV5-6 and TRBJ2-7, is DAGVTQSPTHLIKTRGQQVTLRCSPKSGHDTVSWYQQALGQGPQFIFQYYEEEERQRGNFPDRFSGHQFPNYSSELNVNALLLGDSALYLCASSLFGGTDSYEQYFGPGTRLTVT.

The chain combines TRBV7-9 with TRBJ2-3; D not certain. Deletions cut 1 base from V and 0 bases from J, with 14 bases between. Germline CDR1 is SEHNR and CDR2 is FQNEAQ (reference sequence). CDR3 size: 17 residues. DNA for the CDR3: TGTGCCAGCAGCTTAGAGGTGTATCCCGCTAGCACAGATACGCAGTATTTT. Translation gives CASSLEVYPASTDTQYF. The full variable domain, its missing parts supplied by reference TRBV7-9 and TRBJ2-3, is DTGVSQNPRHKITKRGQNVTFRCDPISEHNRLYWYRQTLGQGPEFLTYFQNEAQLEKSRLLSDRFSAERPKGSFSTLEIQRTEQGDSAMYLCASSLEVYPASTDTQYFGPGTRLTVL.

This clone was seen more than once but under ten times. The chain links TRBV7-9 to TRBJ2-1; D is possibly TRBD1 or TRBD2 (5 bases each). The CDR3 is 12 residues long. Germline CDR1 is SEHNR and CDR2 is FQNEAQ (reference sequence). Trimming pared 2 bases from V and 9 bases from J, leaving 8 bases between. DNA of the CDR3: TGTGCCAGCAGCTTACGGGGCCTTGAGCAGTTCTTC. Its translation is CASSLRGLEQFF.

This chain joins TRBV9 and TRBJ2-3, with 8 bases that match TRBD2. The germline CDR1 and CDR2 sequences are SGDLS and YYNGEE. Unmatched junction bases numbered 4, after V lost 0 bases and J lost 4 bases. The CDR3 covers 15 residues. The CDR3 protein is CASSVEGAGADTQYF. DNA of the CDR3: TGTGCCAGCAGCGTAGAGGGAGCGGGGGCAGATACGCAGTATTTT.

The CDR3 spells CASSGTGTGVADTQYF. CDR3 coding DNA: TGTGCCAGCAGCGGGACCGGGACAGGGGTGGCAGATACGCAGTATTTT. The chain combines TRBV13 with TRBJ2-3; 10 positions match TRBD1. Trimming removed 5 bases from V and 4 bases from J; junction bases left unmatched: 9. Germline loops: CDR1 PRHDT, CDR2 FYEKMQ (reference sequence). The CDR3 has 16 amino acids. The whole variable domain, remainder taken from reference TRBV13 and TRBJ2-3, is AAGVIQSPRHLIKEKRETATLKCYPIPRHDTVYWYQQGPGQDPQFLISFYEKMQSDKGSIPDRFSAQQFSDYHSELNMSSLELGDSALYFCASSGTGTGVADTQYFGPGTRLTVL.

V usage is TRBV24-1 and J usage is TRBJ2-3, with unresolved D. The CDR3 is 14 amino acids. Trimming stripped 4 bases from V and 0 bases from J, with 7 bases between. The germline gives CDR1 KGHDR, CDR2 SFDVKD. CDR3 sequence (DNA): TGTGCCACCAGTGACCCGTCCAGCACAGATACGCAGTATTTT. Amino acids: CATSDPSSTDTQYF.

The chain recombines TRBV2 with TRBJ1-5; D is unresolved. Per germline, CDR1 SNHLY and CDR2 FYNNEI. V was pared by 1 base and J by 3 bases, with 13 bases between. The length of the CDR3 is 16 residues. In nucleotides, the CDR3 is TGTGCCAGCAGTGAAGTCGGCTATGCAGACAATCAGCCCCAGCATTTT. Protein product: CASSEVGYADNQPQHF. The variable domain in full, completed from reference TRBV2 and TRBJ1-5, reads EPEVTQTPSHQVTQMGQEVILRCVPISNHLYFYWYRQILGQKVEFLVSFYNNEISEKSEIFDDQFSVERPDGSNFTLKIRSTKLEDSAMYFCASSEVGYADNQPQHFGDGTRLSIL.

The chain joins TRBV7-2 to TRBJ1-5; no clear D gene. V was pared by 6 bases and J by 0 bases, with 12 bases between. CDR3 length equals 15 residues. Germline-derived CDR1 and CDR2 are SGHTA and FQGNSA. CDR3 protein: CASRIEINSNQPQHF. DNA of the CDR3: TGTGCCAGCAGGATAGAGATTAATAGCAATCAGCCCCAGCATTTT.

The V gene is TRBV7-2, the J gene TRBJ1-2; D unresolved. Germline lookup yields CDR1 SGHTA and CDR2 FQGNSA. Deletions cut 2 bases from V and 2 bases from J, with 9 bases between. The CDR3 is 14 amino acids. The CDR3 here is CASSLIGPNYGYTF. CDR3 coding DNA: TGTGCCAGCAGCTTAATAGGGCCAAACTATGGCTACACCTTC. Drawing the rest from reference TRBV7-2 and TRBJ1-2, the complete variable domain is GAGVSQSPSNKVTEKGKDVELRCDPISGHTALYWYRQSLGQGLEFLIYFQGNSAPDKSGLPSDRFSAERTGGSVSTLTIQRTQQEDSAVYLCASSLIGPNYGYTFGSGTRLTVV.

The chain couples TRBV30 to TRBJ1-3, with D hard to call. Germline-derived CDR1 and CDR2 are GTSNPN and SVGIG (reference sequence). This CDR3 has 16 residues. V was clipped by 0 bases and J by 0 bases, with 12 bases between them. CDR3 in amino acids: CAWSVRRLGSGNTIYF. The CDR3 coding sequence is TGTGCCTGGAGTGTTCGCAGGCTGGGCTCTGGAAACACCATATATTTT.

The chain employs TRBV7-8 and TRBJ2-2, with TRBD2 matching over 13 bases. This CDR3 region has 16 residues. With V trimmed by 5 bases and J by 6 bases, 6 bases remained unmatched. Germline values: CDR1 SGHVS, CDR2 FQNEAQ. This CDR3 reads CASSRTSGGAAGELFF. The CDR3 DNA reads TGTGCCAGCAGCCGGACTAGCGGGGGCGCCGCCGGGGAGCTGTTTTTT.

The chain is built from TRBV10-3 and TRBJ2-1; 9 nucleotides align to TRBD1. The V segment lost 5 bases and the J segment 4 bases; nucleotides outside the gene matches: 6. The CDR3 has 15 amino acids. CDR1 is ENHRY, CDR2 SYGVKD, per germline. The CDR3 sequence is CAISLGTGTYNEQFF. The CDR3 nucleotides read TGTGCCATCAGTCTAGGGACAGGGACGTACAATGAGCAGTTCTTC.

V gene TRBV10-2 combines with J gene TRBJ2-2; D is possibly TRBD1 (6 bases). This CDR3 has 14 amino acids. Per germline, CDR1 WSHSY and CDR2 SAAADI. V was cut by 8 bases and J by 5 bases, with 15 bases left in between. CDR3 amino acids: CASRWAGATGELFF. The DNA of the CDR3 is TGCGCCAGCCGCTGGGCAGGGGCGACCGGGGAGCTGTTTTTT.

A single count supports this clone. The chain joins TRBV12-3 or TRBV12-4 to TRBJ2-3, with TRBD2 as a possible D gene (5 bases). V lost 1 base to trimming and J lost 11 bases, with 10 bases between them. The CDR3 has 12 residues. CDR3 residues: CASSLELGRQYF. DNA for the CDR3: TGTGCCAGCAGTTTAGAGTTAGGGAGGCAGTATTTT.

J is TRBJ2-7 and V is TRBV5-1; tentatively, D is TRBD1 (6 bases). The CDR3 is 14 amino acids. V shed 0 bases and J shed 2 bases, with 9 bases lying between them. Looked up from germline, CDR1 is SGHRS and CDR2 is YFSETQ. The CDR3: CASSLASGAYEQYF. CDR3 bases: TGCGCCAGCAGCTTGGCCTCAGGGGCCTACGAGCAGTACTTC.

In regard to this clone: This same CDR3 is encoded by further DNA sequences in the sample. The CDR3 region is CASSQDLGTYEQYF. The CDR3 DNA follows: TGCGCCAGCAGCCAAGATCTCGGAACCTACGAGCAGTACTTC. The chain is built from TRBV4-3 and TRBJ2-7; no reliable D call. CDR1 is LGHNA and CDR2 is YSLEER in the germline V gene. The germline V and J ends were trimmed by 0 bases and 2 bases, with 8 bases remaining between them. The CDR3 spans 14 residues.